Presented here are 24 T cell receptor beta chains from one specimen sequenced in a study of T cell repertoires in cytomegalovirus infection (dated by TCRdb to the late 2010s). Their recognized antigens are unknown. Sequenced using an Illumina HiSeq 1500. Through fastp at Q25 and MiXCR, TCRdb rebuilt clones from the public reads, retaining in-frame beta chains. Every CDR3 protein is listed once, alongside the most common genes and DNA of its rows. Within this sample are about 110,000 distinct CDR3 sequences, with 10% of them counted one time only. Of the sample, roughly 31% is held by the ten largest clones. Specimen: PBMCs, sequenced either directly or after in vitro stimulation (not recorded which). These receptors originate from a human donor in good health (CMV status not recorded). Some clones in this sample may be carry-over from other donors' samples.

This clonotype was detected many times. The rearrangement uses TRBV12-3 or TRBV12-4 and TRBJ2-2; D unresolved. The CDR3 covers 15 residues. Trimming took off 6 bases at V and 4 bases at J, with 15 bases between the two ends. CDR3 sequence reads: CASRSHLRFTGELFF. For the CDR3, the DNA is TGTGCCAGCAGATCCCATCTACGTTTCACCGGGGAGCTGTTTTTT.

At least ten counts were recorded for this clonotype. The chain has TRBV7-2 and TRBJ1-2; the D gene is possibly TRBD1 (6 bases). The V and J ends lost 1 base and 3 bases respectively, with 12 bases between them. Germline V gene data show CDR1 as SGHTA and CDR2 as FQGNSA. CDR3 length: 15 residues. The CDR3 DNA follows: TGTGCCAGCAGCTTAGGGCCGGGGGCTGACTATGGCTACACCTTC. Its translation is CASSLGPGADYGYTF.

The gene calls are TRBV19 and TRBJ2-3, with 12 positions matching TRBD1. Germline CDR1 LNHDA, CDR2 SQIVND (reference sequence). The V gene end was trimmed by 3 bases and the J gene end by 5 bases; junction bases not matched to a gene: 6. The CDR3 consists of 16 residues. The CDR3 is CASSIGGTGGKDTQYF. The DNA of the CDR3 is TGTGCCAGTAGTATCGGAGGGACAGGGGGCAAAGATACGCAGTATTTT.

In this sample, this clonotype turned up many times. CDR3 protein: CASSLVGQPEQFF. DNA of the CDR3: TGTGCCAGCAGCTTAGTAGGGCAGCCTGAGCAGTTCTTC. The chain has TRBV11-1 and TRBJ2-1; D gene unclear. Trimming stripped 1 base from V and 9 bases from J, with 10 bases between. From germline, CDR1 is SGHAT and CDR2 FQDESV (reference sequence). The CDR3 runs to 13 residues.

This sequence joins TRBV20-1 and TRBJ2-1; 7 positions match TRBD2. The CDR3 consists of 17 residues. The junction had 8 bases not matched to a gene; V was cut back by 0 bases and J by 0 bases. Germline V lookup: CDR1 DFQATT, CDR2 SNEGSKA (reference sequence). The CDR3 DNA reads as TGCAGTGCTAGAGAGGTTAGAGCGGGGTTCTCCTACAATGAGCAGTTCTTC. It codes for CSAREVRAGFSYNEQFF.

Many counts were recorded for this clonotype. The gene calls are TRBV6-1 and TRBJ1-2, with D perhaps matching TRBD1 (5 bases). This CDR3 spans 14 amino acids. With 5 bases removed from V and 1 base from J, the gap between germline ends came to 11 bases. Germline V gene lookup returns CDR1 MNHNS and CDR2 SASEGT. CDR3 DNA: TGTGCCAGCAGTAGACAGCGTCTTAACTATGGCTACACCTTC. It is translated as CASSRQRLNYGYTF.

This clonotype turned up a few times. The chain links TRBV6-5 to TRBJ1-1, with 8 bases identical to TRBD1. With V trimmed by 5 bases and J by 4 bases, 0 bases remained unmatched. The CDR3 totals 12 residues. Germline V lookup: CDR1 MNHEY, CDR2 SVGAGI. The CDR3 DNA is TGTGCCAGCAGTGACAGGGGCACTGAAGCTTTCTTT. Amino acids: CASSDRGTEAFF.

Many counts were recorded for this clonotype. The chain joins TRBV7-9 to TRBJ2-1, with D perhaps matching TRBD2 (6 bases). Per the germline V gene, CDR1 is SEHNR and CDR2 is FQNEAQ (reference sequence). This CDR3 region has 14 residues. V was shortened by 3 bases and J by 4 bases, with 10 bases between the two germline ends. The CDR3 sequence is CASSLDYPYNEQFF. The CDR3 nucleotides read TGTGCCAGCAGCTTGGACTATCCTTACAATGAGCAGTTCTTC.

This sequence joins TRBV11-2 and TRBJ1-1; D not resolved. V lost 5 bases to trimming and J lost 7 bases, with 11 bases between them. Germline V gives CDR1 SGHAT, CDR2 FQNNGV. The length of the CDR3 is 12 residues. In nucleotides, the CDR3 is TGTGCCAGCAGCCTGACAAGTTTTGAAGCTTTCTTT. Translation: CASSLTSFEAFF.

This clonotype came up many times. CDR3 in amino acids: CASSPNVGAATGELFF. The CDR3 coding sequence is TGTGCCAGCAGCCCTAACGTAGGGGCGGCCACCGGGGAGCTGTTTTTT. The rearrangement uses TRBV7-3 and TRBJ2-2; a possible D gene is TRBD1 (5 bases). V was clipped by 5 bases and J by 4 bases, with 17 bases between them. The CDR3 sequence is 16 residues long. Germline loops: CDR1 SGHTA, CDR2 FQGTGA.

This clonotype was seen ten or more times. The CDR3 bases are TGTGCCAGCAGTCACCTACAGGGGTCTGGCGAGCAGTACTTC. It encodes CASSHLQGSGEQYF. This sequence joins TRBV6-1 and TRBJ2-7; 7 bases fit TRBD1. This CDR3 is built from 14 residues. CDR1 MNHNS and CDR2 SASEGT come from the germline V gene. Trimming at V came to 5 bases and at J to 6 bases, leaving 10 bases not matched to a gene.

The gene calls are TRBV6-5 and TRBJ1-1; perhaps TRBD1 as D (6 bases). Germline CDR1 is MNHEY and CDR2 is SVGAGI. Trimming cost V 2 bases and J 5 bases, with 15 bases left between them. The CDR3 contains 15 residues. The CDR3 reads CASSYEAFRGTEAFF. Here the CDR3 DNA reads TGTGCCAGCAGTTACGAGGCGTTTAGGGGGACTGAAGCTTTCTTT.

This clonotype was recorded at least ten times. The chain links TRBV28 to TRBJ2-7; D gene uncertain. Trimming pared 6 bases from V and 0 bases from J, leaving 15 bases between. The CDR3 covers 15 residues. From germline, CDR1 is MDHEN and CDR2 SYDVKM. The CDR3 DNA reads TGTGCCAGCAGAAGGAAGGGAACCAGCTCCTACGAGCAGTACTTC. This codes for CASRRKGTSSYEQYF.

V is TRBV19 and J is TRBJ2-6, with a weak D call TRBD2 (6 bases). In germline, CDR1 is LNHDA, CDR2 SQIVND (reference sequence). V lost 9 bases, J lost 5 bases, and 8 bases lay in between. The CDR3 sequence is 12 residues long. DNA of the CDR3: TGTGCCAGCGCGGGGTGGGCCAACGTCCTGACTTTC. It is translated as CASAGWANVLTF.

The chain is built from TRBV6-1 and TRBJ1-2; TRBD1 matches at 8 bases. Looked up from germline, CDR1 is MNHNS and CDR2 is SASEGT. Losses at the gene ends were 5 bases for V and 6 bases for J; bases not matched to a gene: 5. The CDR3 runs to 13 residues. The CDR3 region is CASSLDRGHGYTF. The DNA for the CDR3 is TGTGCCAGCAGTCTTGACAGGGGTCATGGCTACACCTTC.

The chain carries TRBV5-4 and TRBJ2-1; tentatively, D is TRBD1 or TRBD2 (6 bases each). This CDR3 has 14 residues. The germline gives CDR1 SGHNT, CDR2 YYREEE (reference sequence). V dropped 4 bases and J dropped 7 bases, with 15 bases sitting between them. CDR3: CASSRRGTGNEQFF. The CDR3 DNA follows: TGTGCCAGCAGCCGGAGGGGGACCGGGAATGAGCAGTTCTTC.

The rearrangement joins TRBV2 to TRBJ1-2; D is unresolved. V lost 3 bases and J lost 3, with 8 bases in between. From germline, CDR1 is SNHLY and CDR2 FYNNEI. This CDR3 is 13 amino acids long. CDR3 loop: CASSDEYHYGYTF. The CDR3 DNA follows: TGTGCCAGCAGTGACGAGTATCACTATGGCTACACCTTC.

The chain couples TRBV29-1 to TRBJ2-3; 8 nucleotides align to TRBD2. Germline V CDR1 and CDR2: SQVTM, ANQGSEA. With V trimmed by 5 bases and J by 2 bases, 12 bases remained unmatched. CDR3 length: 16 amino acids. CDR3 amino acids: CSVRSGSWGSTDTQYF. The CDR3 DNA is TGCAGCGTTAGAAGCGGGAGTTGGGGCTCCACAGATACGCAGTATTTT.

The CDR3 nucleotides are TGTGCCAGCAGCTTAGATCAGACCCCAGAGACCCAGTACTTC. Its protein product is CASSLDQTPETQYF. This chain links TRBV7-8 with TRBJ2-5; no definite D call. CDR3 length: 14 residues. Germline assignment: CDR1 SGHVS and CDR2 FQNEAQ. The V end lost 1 base, the J end lost 4 bases, and 10 bases lay between the germline ends.

This clonotype was detected a few times. A much larger clone is a single base away; this may be a read error. The chain carries TRBV12-3 or TRBV12-4 and TRBJ1-1; tentatively, D is TRBD1 (5 bases). The V gene lost 7 bases and the J gene lost 12 bases, with 21 bases spanning the gap. The CDR3 length is 13 residues. CDR3 nucleotides: TGTGCCAGCACCAGAGGGGAACAGGACGGGACTTTCTTT. Protein sequence: CASTRGEQDGTFF.

There are many counts of this clonotype. This sequence joins TRBV9 and TRBJ2-1, with D perhaps matching TRBD2 (6 bases). This CDR3 region has 15 residues. Trimming took 2 bases from V and 9 from J, leaving 18 bases between them. CDR1 and CDR2 (germline): SGDLS, YYNGEE. The CDR3 DNA is TGTGCCAGCAGCGTCGGGGGTAGTCTGGGAAGTGAGCAGTTCTTC. Protein product: CASSVGGSLGSEQFF.

The chain employs TRBV20-1 and TRBJ2-2; 8 positions match TRBD1. This CDR3 region has 13 residues. Germline V gene sequence: CDR1 DFQATT, CDR2 SNEGSKA (reference sequence). The CDR3 loop reads CRLGDRITGELFF. CDR3 sequence (DNA): TGCAGGCTAGGGGACAGGATAACCGGGGAGCTGTTTTTT.

This clonotype was seen ten or more times. The chain couples TRBV7-9 to TRBJ2-3; D tentatively fits TRBD1 or TRBD2 (5 bases each). The V gene's germline CDR1 is SEHNR and CDR2 FQNEAQ (reference sequence). Trimming left V 6 bases short and J 2 bases short, with 21 bases between. The CDR3 runs 17 residues. CDR3 bases: TGTGCCAGCAGTTCCGAGGGGACCCTACCATTCACAGATACGCAGTATTTT. Its protein product is CASSSEGTLPFTDTQYF.

In this sample, this clonotype turned up a few times. V gene TRBV20-1 combines with J gene TRBJ2-3; D not certain. The CDR3 covers 15 residues. Per germline, CDR1 DFQATT and CDR2 SNEGSKA (reference sequence). V was pared by 0 bases and J by 0 bases, with 10 bases between. The CDR3 sequence is CSARDSRKSTDTQYF. The DNA of the CDR3 is TGCAGTGCTAGAGATTCGCGGAAGAGCACAGATACGCAGTATTTT.